This T cell receptor beta chain was identified during a study of shared clonotypes between healthy human individuals. Sequencing was performed with immunoSEQ multiplex PCR; in TCRdb, only in-frame clones are kept and a portion is missing. The data show millions of clones, with roughly nine tenths seen just once and roughly 0.15% held by the top ten. Germline values: CDR1 SGHRS, CDR2 YFSETQ. Trimming took 2 bases from V and 5 from J; bases not matched to a gene: 10. This CDR3 comprises 16 residues. The sequencing sample was made of naive CD4+ T cells sorted from blood. Subset here: CD45RA+ positively selected. The V call is TRBV5-1, the J call TRBJ2-5; TRBD1 matches at 9 bases. This receptor was identified in a man between 18 and 35 years old in good health. This CDR3 reads CASSFGQGTSGETQYF. The CDR3 region has the DNA TGCGCCAGCAGCTTCGGACAGGGGACCTCCGGGGAGACCCAGTACTTC.